These 9 T cell receptor beta chains were all obtained from the same sample, sequenced in a study of blood T cells in healthy people across ages. Combining a sample-barcoded 5' primer with a J-beta primer mix, a second PCR ran for 7 to 11 cycles. Using its own MiXCR run on the 5' RACE reads, TCRdb lists one record per CDR3 protein. The sample has about a million distinct CDR3 sequences; roughly 51% are singletons. Sequences were obtained from blood. These receptors were taken from a woman in her sixties or seventies in good health.

This chain joins TRBV20-1 and TRBJ1-1; D gene unclear. The germline gives CDR1 DFQATT, CDR2 SNEGSKA (reference sequence). V lost 2 bases and J lost 4, with 11 bases in between. There are 13 residues in the CDR3. The DNA for the CDR3 is TGCAGTGCTAGAACCTATCGTAGCACTGAAGCTTTCTTT. Its translation: CSARTYRSTEAFF.

In its sample, this clonotype was seen many times. This rearrangement joins TRBV5-1 to TRBJ2-1, with a weak D call TRBD2 (6 bases). CDR1 SGHRS and CDR2 YFSETQ come from the germline V gene. CDR3 length: 13 amino acids. V was cut by 6 bases and J by 5 bases, with 12 bases left in between. The CDR3 is CASMTSFDNEQFF. The CDR3 nucleotides read TGCGCCAGCATGACTAGTTTCGACAATGAGCAGTTCTTC.

This rearrangement joins TRBV12-3 or TRBV12-4 to TRBJ2-7; 8 nucleotides line up with TRBD1. Trimming cost V 7 bases and J 3 bases; bases outside gene matches: 8. The CDR3 is made up of 14 amino acids. The CDR3, as DNA: TGTGCCAGCACCTCGACAGGGGTGTACTACGAGCAGTACTTC. Translating it yields CASTSTGVYYEQYF.

The chain couples TRBV10-1 to TRBJ2-1, with 11 bases matching TRBD2. CDR1 is WNHNN, CDR2 SYGVQD, per germline (reference sequence). This CDR3 region has 15 residues. The V gene end was trimmed by 8 bases and the J gene end by 6 bases; junction bases not matched to a gene: 9. CDR3 amino acids: CASGDWGTSGNEQFF. The CDR3 nucleotides are TGCGCCAGCGGCGATTGGGGGACTAGCGGCAATGAGCAGTTCTTC.

The gene calls are TRBV20-1 and TRBJ2-7; 11 bases agree with TRBD1. The CDR3 is 14 residues long. The V and J ends lost 6 bases and 4 bases, in that order; junction bases with no gene match: 8. Germline CDR1 and CDR2: DFQATT and SNEGSKA (reference sequence). CDR3 bases: TGCAGTGCGTATCCCGGGACAGGGGGGTACGAGCAGTACTTC. Translating it yields CSAYPGTGGYEQYF.

This clonotype was observed a handful of times. The chain links TRBV25-1 to TRBJ2-1; D is perhaps TRBD2 (6 bases). CDR1 is MGHDK, CDR2 SYGVNS, per germline. The CDR3 runs to 13 residues. The V end was cut by 1 base, the J end by 5 bases, with 6 bases between. CDR3 DNA sequence: TGTGCCAGCAGTGAATGGGGGGACAATGAGCAGTTCTTC. The encoded protein is CASSEWGDNEQFF.

The chain uses TRBV29-1 and TRBJ1-1; 10 nucleotides align to TRBD1. Trimming removed 6 bases from V and 9 bases from J; junction bases left unmatched: 13. Germline loops: CDR1 SQVTM, CDR2 ANQGSEA. This CDR3 contains 14 residues. DNA for the CDR3: TGCAGCGTCCGTTCGACAGGGGGCGTAAATAAAGCTTTCTTT. This translates into CSVRSTGGVNKAFF. Full variable domain (remainder filled in from reference TRBV29-1 and TRBJ1-1): SAVISQKPSRDICQRGTSLTIQCQVDSQVTMMFWYRQQPGQSLTLIATANQGSEATYESGFVIDKFPISRPNLTFSTLTVSNMSPEDSSIYLCSVRSTGGVNKAFFGQGTRLTVV.

The gene calls are TRBV6-2 or TRBV6-3 and TRBJ2-3; D is uncertain. The CDR3 is 13 amino acids. Trimming cost V 6 bases and J 0 bases, with 7 bases left between them. The V gene's germline CDR1 is MNHEY and CDR2 SVGEGT. The CDR3 loop is CASRALSTDTQYF. The DNA of the CDR3 is TGTGCCAGCAGGGCACTCAGCACAGATACGCAGTATTTT.

The rearrangement uses TRBV11-2 and TRBJ2-1, with 7 bases fitting TRBD2. J gave up 0 bases and V 3 bases, and 5 bases lay outside the gene matches. There are 16 residues in the CDR3. From germline, CDR1 is SGHAT and CDR2 FQNNGV. Here the CDR3 DNA reads TGTGCCAGCAGCTTGGGAGGGGAGAGCTCCTACAATGAGCAGTTCTTC. Encoded protein: CASSLGGESSYNEQFF.